This TCR beta chain was observed in a study of Ad26.COV2.S vaccination and SARS-CoV-2 variants. Notes on the study in general: While placebo recipients had lower spike-specific TCR breadth, vaccine recipients had more. Non-spike TCR breadth did not differ much between vaccine and placebo recipients. Breadth and depth estimates from TCRs may understate total T cell responses.

CDR1 is MNHEY and CDR2 is SVGAGI in the germline V gene. The germline V and J ends were trimmed by 2 bases and 6 bases, with 11 bases remaining between them. The CDR3 totals 14 residues. With respect to this clone: The antigen remains undetermined.

The treatment here: 19 received Ad26.COV2.S at low or high dose, single or two shots; roughly five received placebo; per-sample allocation not given. Sampling happened 63 days after the first vaccine or placebo injection. TCRdb's table, derived via immunoSEQ multiplex PCR, lists solely in-frame clones and lacks some. This repertoire shows about 680,000 clones, around 89% found once; its top ten account for about 1.5%. This clonotype originated in a person aged 18-60 years who received the Ad26.COV2.S COVID-19 vaccine or a placebo. Here the sequenced sample was peripheral blood, taken in a trial of Ad26.COV2.S vaccine versus placebo. This chain connects TRBV6-5 to TRBJ2-1; D is unclear. In nucleotides, the CDR3 is TGTGCCAGCAGTTACGGGCAGCTTACCAATGAGCAGTTCTTC. Translating it yields CASSYGQLTNEQFF.